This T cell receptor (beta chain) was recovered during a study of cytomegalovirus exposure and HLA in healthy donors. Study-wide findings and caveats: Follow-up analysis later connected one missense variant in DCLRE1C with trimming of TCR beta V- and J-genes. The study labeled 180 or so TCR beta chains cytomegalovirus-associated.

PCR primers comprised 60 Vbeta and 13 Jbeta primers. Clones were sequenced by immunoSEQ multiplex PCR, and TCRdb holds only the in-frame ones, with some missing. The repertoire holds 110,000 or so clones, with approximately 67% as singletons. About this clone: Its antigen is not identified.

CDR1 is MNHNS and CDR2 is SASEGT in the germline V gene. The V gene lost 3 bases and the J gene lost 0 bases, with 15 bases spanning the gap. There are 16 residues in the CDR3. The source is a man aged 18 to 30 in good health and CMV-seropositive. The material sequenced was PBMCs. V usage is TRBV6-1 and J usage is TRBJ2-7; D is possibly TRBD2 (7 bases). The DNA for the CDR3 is TGTGCCAGCAGTGACCTTTCGGGGGGCACCTCCTACGAGCAGTACTTC. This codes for CASSDLSGGTSYEQYF.